This TCR beta chain derives from a study of CD8 T cells in Susac syndrome. The RNA input was about 0.5 to 1 ug, and it was reverse transcribed with random hexamers. An immunoSEQ multiplex PCR amplified TCR beta CDR3 over 54 Vbeta and 13 Jbeta. TCRdb redid the calling of the immunoSEQ multiplex PCR reads with MiXCR, one entry per CDR3 protein. Among fewer than 80,000 distinct CDR3 sequences listed, approximately 95% were seen once. About this clonotype: Its specificity is unknown.

This CDR3 region has 14 residues. V dropped 8 bases and J dropped 8; count of bases not matched to a gene: 6. The germline V gene encodes CDR1 ENHRY and CDR2 SYGVKD. Study observations and caveats: The total CD8+ repertoires yielded 15 to 20 Susac-specific public clones and the CD8+ TEMRA repertoires yielded roughly five.

This sequence originates from a human donor with Susac syndrome. The sample taken for sequencing was CD8+ T cells from PBMCs. The chain couples TRBV10-3 to TRBJ2-2; 12 bases align to TRBD2. The CDR3 nucleotides read TGTGCCATCCGCCTAGCGGGGGGGCAAGGGGAGCTGTTTTTT. Translated: CAIRLAGGQGELFF.